This TCR beta chain was documented in a study of blood T cells in healthy people across ages. CDR3 size: 14 residues. V was clipped by 6 bases and J by 0 bases, with 9 bases between them. The use of a sample-barcoded 5' primer and a J-beta primer mix characterized a second PCR of 7 to 11 cycles. TCRdb independently ran MiXCR on the 5' RACE reads; one entry per CDR3 protein. The table has approximately 1.5 million distinct CDR3 sequences, 42% seen once; the top ten hold about 4%. This clonotype was obtained from a woman younger than 35 in good health. The chain recombines TRBV12-3 or TRBV12-4 with TRBJ2-4; a weak D match, TRBD1 (5 bases). Sequenced input: blood. The CDR3 bases are TGTGCCAGCAGAGTAGACAGAGCCAAAAACATTCAGTACTTC. Protein sequence: CASRVDRAKNIQYF.